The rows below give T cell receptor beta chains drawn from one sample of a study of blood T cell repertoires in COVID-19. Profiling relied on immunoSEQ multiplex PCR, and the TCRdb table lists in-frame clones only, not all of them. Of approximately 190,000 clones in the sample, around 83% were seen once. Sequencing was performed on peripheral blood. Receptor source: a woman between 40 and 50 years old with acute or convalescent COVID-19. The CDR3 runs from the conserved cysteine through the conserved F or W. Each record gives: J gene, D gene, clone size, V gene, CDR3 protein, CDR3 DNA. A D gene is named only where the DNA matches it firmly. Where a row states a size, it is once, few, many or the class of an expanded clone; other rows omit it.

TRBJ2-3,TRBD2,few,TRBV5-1,CASSPGTSGRTDTQYF,TGCGCCAGCAGCCCAGGGACTAGCGGGAGGACAGATACGCAGTATTTT
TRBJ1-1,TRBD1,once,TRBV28,CASSQTTGGTEAFF,TGTGCCAGCAGTCAGACGACAGGGGGCACTGAAGCTTTCTTT
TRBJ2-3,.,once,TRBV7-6,CASSLEDQGTDTQYF,TGTGCCAGCAGCTTAGAGGATCAGGGCACAGATACGCAGTATTTT
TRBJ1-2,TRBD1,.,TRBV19,CASNGDREFIGYTF,TGTGCCAGTAATGGGGACAGGGAGTTCATTGGCTACACCTTC
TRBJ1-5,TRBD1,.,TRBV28,CASSSQGQPQHF,TGTGCCAGCAGTTCACAGGGGCAGCCCCAGCATTTT
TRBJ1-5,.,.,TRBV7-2,CASSLGPGEIQPQHF,TGTGCCAGCAGCTTAGGCCCAGGGGAAATACAGCCCCAGCATTTT
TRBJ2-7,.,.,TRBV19,CASTAGGTYEQYF,TGTGCCAGCACCGCGGGTGGGACCTACGAGCAGTACTTC
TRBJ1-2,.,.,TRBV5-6,CASSLRGGGGYTF,TGTGCCAGCAGCTTGCGGGGAGGTGGTGGCTACACCTTC
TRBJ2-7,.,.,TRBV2,CASSETGYEQYF,TGTGCCAGCAGTGAAACAGGGTACGAGCAGTACTTC
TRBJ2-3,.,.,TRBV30,CAWSVLGPTQYF,TGTGCCTGGAGTGTACTAGGCCCTACGCAGTATTTT
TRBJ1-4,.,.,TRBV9,CASSVSLAATNEKLFF,TGTGCCAGCAGCGTATCGCTGGCTGCAACTAATGAAAAACTGTTTTTT
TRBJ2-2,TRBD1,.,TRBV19,CASSRSVGQGIGELFF,TGTGCCAGTAGTAGGAGTGTGGGACAGGGAATCGGGGAGCTGTTTTTT
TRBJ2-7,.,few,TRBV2,CASRQVYEQYF,TGTGCCAGCCGTCAGGTCTACGAGCAGTACTTC
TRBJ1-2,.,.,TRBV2,CASLTENYGYTF,TGTGCCAGCCTGACAGAGAACTATGGCTACACCTTC
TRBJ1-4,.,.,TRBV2,CASRETETNEKLFF,TGTGCCAGCAGAGAGACAGAGACTAATGAAAAACTGTTTTTT
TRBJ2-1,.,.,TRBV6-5,CASSSVQRVNHEQFF,TGTGCCAGCAGTTCTGTCCAGCGGGTCAACCATGAGCAGTTCTTC
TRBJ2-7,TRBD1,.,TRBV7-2,CASSPWDRSDYEQYF,TGTGCCAGCAGCCCTTGGGACAGATCAGACTACGAGCAGTACTTC
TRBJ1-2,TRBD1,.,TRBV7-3,CAISGTADRDLYTF,TGTGCCATCTCCGGGACAGCGGACCGCGACCTCTACACCTTC
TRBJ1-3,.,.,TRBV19,CASIRGTSGNTIYF,TGTGCCAGTATACGAGGAACCTCTGGAAACACCATATATTTT
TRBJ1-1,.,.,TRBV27,CASSLSGRGTEAFF,TGTGCCAGCAGTTTATCGGGGCGGGGCACTGAAGCTTTCTTT
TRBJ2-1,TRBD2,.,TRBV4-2,CASSQGLAGGSYNEQFF,TGTGCCAGCAGCCAAGGGCTAGCGGGAGGGTCCTACAATGAGCAGTTCTTC
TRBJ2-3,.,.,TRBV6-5,CASVQRSHTQYF,TGTGCCAGCGTCCAGCGAAGTCATACGCAGTATTTT
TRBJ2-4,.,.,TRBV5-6,CASSLEGLRLAKNIQYF,TGTGCCAGCAGCTTGGAGGGGCTCCGTCTAGCCAAAAACATTCAGTACTTC
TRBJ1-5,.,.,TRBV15,CATSSLQGLPQHF,TGTGCCACCAGCAGCCTACAGGGTTTGCCCCAGCATTTT
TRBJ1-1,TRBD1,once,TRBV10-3,CAISTGDHTEAFF,TGTGCCATCAGCACAGGGGATCACACTGAAGCTTTCTTT
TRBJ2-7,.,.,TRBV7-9,CASSLTGDNEQYF,TGTGCCAGCAGCCTCACAGGAGACAACGAGCAGTACTTC
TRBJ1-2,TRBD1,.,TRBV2,CASSADRAGYTF,TGTGCCAGCAGTGCGGACAGGGCTGGCTACACCTTC
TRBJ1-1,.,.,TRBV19,CASSVATGTSTEAFF,TGTGCCAGTAGTGTCGCAACAGGGACTAGCACTGAAGCTTTCTTT